The rows below give T cell receptor beta chains drawn from one sample of a study of T cell responses to AZD1222 COVID-19 vaccine. The protocol was immunoSEQ multiplex PCR, while the TCRdb copy is restricted to in-frame clones and leaves out a portion. The sample lists about 140,000 clones; roughly 92% were seen once. Specimen: peripheral blood, collected 28 days after the second AZD1222 dose. The receptors were gathered from an adult who received the AZD1222 COVID-19 vaccine. The CDR3 runs from the conserved cysteine through the conserved F or W. Fields, in order: CDR3 DNA, CDR3 protein, clone size, D gene, V gene, J gene. The D gene is left open where the match is weak. Size is omitted from some rows. Given values are once, few, many or a class for expanded clones.

TGTGCCAGCTGGGGGCTAGCGGGAGATTTCTCCTACAATGAGCAGTTCTTC,CASWGLAGDFSYNEQFF,-,TRBD2,TRBV28,TRBJ2-1
TGTGCCAGCAGCCAGAATAGCGGGGGGGTCTTCTATGAGCAGTTCTTC,CASSQNSGGVFYEQFF,-,TRBD2,TRBV7-9,TRBJ2-1
TGTGCCAGCAGCAGGCGACAGGGGAGTGGAAACACCATATATTTT,CASSRRQGSGNTIYF,-,TRBD1,TRBV7-9,TRBJ1-3
TGTGCCAGCAGTCGTCTACCCGTGGGACCGCAGAGTGGCTACACCTTC,CASSRLPVGPQSGYTF,-,-,TRBV27,TRBJ1-2
TGTGCCAGCAGTCCGTATAACTATGGCTACACCTTC,CASSPYNYGYTF,-,-,TRBV28,TRBJ1-2
TGTGCCAGCAGTTTTCCCGGGACAGGGACCTACAATGAGCAGTTCTTC,CASSFPGTGTYNEQFF,once,TRBD1,TRBV28,TRBJ2-1
TGCGCCAGCAGCCAAGGGTCGCAGGGGGAGTGGTGGGACGAGCAGTACTTC,CASSQGSQGEWWDEQYF,-,TRBD1,TRBV4-1,TRBJ2-7
TGTGCCAGCAGTTTCGACAGGGACTATAGCAATCAGCCCCAGCATTTT,CASSFDRDYSNQPQHF,-,TRBD1,TRBV28,TRBJ1-5
TGTGCCAGCAGCTTAGCAGGGACCGAGAAACTGTTTTTT,CASSLAGTEKLFF,-,-,TRBV7-9,TRBJ1-4
TGTGCCAGCAGTTACTCGGAGGCTCCTGAAGCTTTCTTT,CASSYSEAPEAFF,-,-,TRBV6-5,TRBJ1-1
TGTGCCAGCAGCTTAGCGCGAGGAGATACGCAGTATTTT,CASSLARGDTQYF,-,-,TRBV7-9,TRBJ2-3
TGTGCCACCAGTGATCCTAACACAGATACGCAGTATTTT,CATSDPNTDTQYF,-,-,TRBV24-1,TRBJ2-3
TGTGCCAGCAGCTTAGGAGCGGGCCCCACCGGGGAGCTGTTTTTT,CASSLGAGPTGELFF,-,-,TRBV7-3,TRBJ2-2
TGTGCCAGCAGGCCTAATAGCAATCAGCCCCAGCATTTT,CASRPNSNQPQHF,-,-,TRBV7-2,TRBJ1-5
TGTGCCAGCGTGAGCGGGGACAGGGTCCTGGGGGCTTTCTTT,CASVSGDRVLGAFF,-,TRBD1,TRBV7-2,TRBJ1-1
TGTGCCAGCAGCGGGTGGACTAGCGGGAGGAGCAATGAGCAGTTCTTC,CASSGWTSGRSNEQFF,-,TRBD2,TRBV5-4,TRBJ2-1
TGTGCCAGCAGCTCGACCGGGACTAGCGGGAATAATGAGCAGTTCTTC,CASSSTGTSGNNEQFF,-,TRBD2,TRBV7-9,TRBJ2-1
TGCAGTGCTTCCACGGGGCTGGAGCTGTTTTTT,CSASTGLELFF,-,-,TRBV20-1,TRBJ2-2
TGTGCCTGGAACCAGGGATATGGCTACACCTTC,CAWNQGYGYTF,-,-,TRBV30,TRBJ1-2
TGTGCCAGCAGTCGGGCCGATACGCAGTATTTT,CASSRADTQYF,-,-,TRBV6-5,TRBJ2-3
TGTGCCAGCAGCGTAGGCACTATTTCCTACGAGCAGTACTTC,CASSVGTISYEQYF,-,-,TRBV9,TRBJ2-7
TGCAGCGTTGTTCGGCCGGAGACCCAGTACTTC,CSVVRPETQYF,-,-,TRBV29-1,TRBJ2-5
TGTGCCAGCAGAGAGGGCGTGCACAATGAGCAGTTCTTC,CASREGVHNEQFF,-,-,TRBV12-3/TRBV12-4,TRBJ2-1
TGTGCCAGCAGTTACTCGAGTGTTGGCTACACCTTC,CASSYSSVGYTF,-,-,TRBV6-5,TRBJ1-2
TGTGCCAGCAGCTTAGCCTCCGAGGGCACCGGGGAGCTGTTTTTT,CASSLASEGTGELFF,once,-,TRBV7-8,TRBJ2-2
TGTGCCAGCACACTTTGGACAGGGGCGAACACTGAAGCTTTCTTT,CASTLWTGANTEAFF,-,TRBD1,TRBV5-5,TRBJ1-1
TGTGCCAGTAGTTTCCCCACCCGACAGGGGGCTAACTATGGCTACACCTTC,CASSFPTRQGANYGYTF,once,TRBD1,TRBV19,TRBJ1-2
TGTGCCAGCAGCCAACAGAGGGAATCCACAGATACGCAGTATTTT,CASSQQRESTDTQYF,-,-,TRBV4-2,TRBJ2-3
TGCGCCAGCAGCTTTACCCCTGGTGGGACTAGCGGGGACAATGAGCAGTTCTTC,CASSFTPGGTSGDNEQFF,-,TRBD2,TRBV5-1,TRBJ2-1